The 12 T cell receptor beta chains listed next were all sequenced from one sample in a study of blood T cell repertoires in COVID-19. The repertoire was sequenced with immunoSEQ multiplex PCR; TCRdb's copy has only in-frame clones and lacks some. The sample comprises roughly 97,000 clones, over 70% of which are singletons, and roughly 15% rests with the top ten. The sequenced sample consisted of peripheral blood. The receptors come from a man in his forties or fifties with acute or convalescent COVID-19.

The rearrangement links TRBV25-1 to TRBJ1-4; D gene unclear. The V and J ends lost 5 bases and 8 bases respectively, with 18 bases between them. In germline, CDR1 is MGHDK, CDR2 SYGVNS. CDR3 length: 15 amino acids. CDR3 DNA sequence: TGTGCCAGCAGTCAGTTCCGGGTCCACGACGAAAAACTGTTTTTT. The encoded protein is CASSQFRVHDEKLFF.

The chain couples TRBV20-1 to TRBJ1-2; D gene ambiguous. Germline V lookup: CDR1 DFQATT, CDR2 SNEGSKA (reference sequence). The CDR3 loop spans 11 amino acids. Trimming removed 6 bases at V and 5 bases at J, with 10 bases between. CDR3 amino acids: CSASGVYGYTF. As DNA, the CDR3 is TGCAGTGCGTCCGGGGTTTATGGCTACACCTTC.

In its sample, this clone was seen once. This sequence joins TRBV6-5 and TRBJ2-7; D is perhaps TRBD2 (5 bases). The V gene's germline CDR1 is MNHEY and CDR2 SVGAGI. The CDR3 totals 15 residues. Trimming stripped 2 bases from V and 2 bases from J, with 13 bases between. DNA for the CDR3: TGTGCCAGCAGTTACACTCGGCGGGCCGCCTACGAGCAGTACTTC. This gives the protein CASSYTRRAAYEQYF.

V and J are TRBV4-1 and TRBJ2-1; TRBD2 might be the D (6 bases). Looked up from germline, CDR1 is MGHRA and CDR2 is YSYEKL. This CDR3 region has 15 residues. Trimming pared 3 bases from V and 1 base from J, leaving 10 bases between. The CDR3 bases are TGCGCCAGCAGCCAGTCCGGGACTTCCTACAATGAGCAGTTCTTC. Residues: CASSQSGTSYNEQFF.

The gene calls are TRBV6-5 and TRBJ2-1, with 8 nucleotides matching TRBD2. The CDR3 loop spans 16 amino acids. Germline loops: CDR1 MNHEY, CDR2 SVGAGI. The trim removed 2 bases at V and 7 bases at J, leaving 10 bases unmatched. CDR3 in DNA: TGTGCCAGCAGTTACGGAAACGGGAGGGATAGGAATGAGCAGTTCTTC. It encodes CASSYGNGRDRNEQFF.

This clone was observed a handful of times. The chain has TRBV5-4 and TRBJ2-3; TRBD2 is a possible D gene (6 bases). V was pared by 4 bases and J by 2 bases, with 20 bases between. CDR1 SGHNT and CDR2 YYREEE come from the germline V gene (reference sequence). This CDR3 is built from 17 residues. CDR3 sequence reads: CASSRLGGGTFTDTQYF. As DNA, the CDR3 is TGTGCCAGCAGCCGCCTCGGTGGAGGGACCTTCACAGATACGCAGTATTTT. The whole variable domain, remainder taken from reference TRBV5-4 and TRBJ2-3, is ETGVTQSPTHLIKTRGQQVTLRCSSQSGHNTVSWYQQALGQGPQFIFQYYREEENGRGNFPPRFSGLQFPNYSSELNVNALELDDSALYLCASSRLGGGTFTDTQYFGPGTRLTVL.

The chain recombines TRBV21-1 with TRBJ2-1; TRBD2 reflects the table's D call only, with no check against the DNA. TRBV21-1 is classified as a pseudogene. CDR3 length: 17 amino acids. For the CDR3, the DNA is TGTGCCAGCAGCAAAAGGGAGCTAGCGGGAGGAAACAATGAGCAGTTCTTC. Protein product: CASSKRELAGGNNEQFF.

The chain is built from TRBV6-2 or TRBV6-3 and TRBJ2-1, with 8 bases matching TRBD2. This CDR3 comprises 14 residues. V lost 5 bases to trimming and J lost 6 bases; unmatched junction nucleotides: 6. CDR1 is MNHEY and CDR2 is SVGEGT in the germline V gene. The DNA of the CDR3 is TGTGCCAGCAGTGCCGGACTAGCCTTCAATGAGCAGTTCTTC. The encoded protein is CASSAGLAFNEQFF.

The genes are TRBV10-3 and TRBJ1-1; D is perhaps TRBD1 (5 bases). This CDR3 is built from 14 residues. V was shortened by 2 bases and J by 5 bases, with 12 bases between the two germline ends. Germline V gene data show CDR1 as ENHRY and CDR2 as SYGVKD. This chain's CDR3 is CAISEGQGWTEAFF. CDR3 DNA: TGTGCCATCAGTGAGGGGCAGGGATGGACTGAAGCTTTCTTT.

The chain has TRBV4-1 and TRBJ2-2; TRBD2 is a possible D gene (6 bases). The CDR3 length is 20 residues. Trimming stripped 0 bases from V and 2 bases from J, with 22 bases between. Germline V gene data show CDR1 as MGHRA and CDR2 as YSYEKL. The CDR3 sequence: CASSQDVRRALARNTGELFF. CDR3 DNA sequence: TGCGCCAGCAGCCAAGATGTTCGCAGGGCACTAGCCAGAAACACCGGGGAGCTGTTTTTT.

The chain couples TRBV9 to TRBJ2-1; D call uncertain. CDR3 size: 14 residues. The germline V gene encodes CDR1 SGDLS and CDR2 YYNGEE. Trimming left V 0 bases short and J 3 bases short, with 7 bases between. The CDR3 bases are TGTGCCAGCAGCGTAGGCTCGCGCTACAATGAGCAGTTCTTC. Its protein is CASSVGSRYNEQFF.

This chain uses TRBV25-1 with TRBJ2-1, with 7 bases aligning to TRBD1. Trimming removed 4 bases from V and 8 bases from J; junction bases left unmatched: 5. Germline CDR1 and CDR2: MGHDK and SYGVNS. The CDR3 sequence is 13 residues long. In DNA form, the CDR3 reads TGTGCCAGCAGTGCCCGACAGGGCTATGAGCAGTTCTTC. Translation: CASSARQGYEQFF.